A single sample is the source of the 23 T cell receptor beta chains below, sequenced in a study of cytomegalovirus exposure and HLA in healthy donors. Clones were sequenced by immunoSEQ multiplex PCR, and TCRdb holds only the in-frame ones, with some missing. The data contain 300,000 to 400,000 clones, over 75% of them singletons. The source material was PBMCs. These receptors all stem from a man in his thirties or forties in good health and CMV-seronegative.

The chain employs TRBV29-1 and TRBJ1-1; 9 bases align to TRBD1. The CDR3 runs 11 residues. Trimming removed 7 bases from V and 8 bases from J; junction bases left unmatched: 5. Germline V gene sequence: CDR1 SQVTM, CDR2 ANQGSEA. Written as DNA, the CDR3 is TGCAGCGGAACAGGGGGCGGGGAAGCTTTCTTT. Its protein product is CSGTGGGEAFF.

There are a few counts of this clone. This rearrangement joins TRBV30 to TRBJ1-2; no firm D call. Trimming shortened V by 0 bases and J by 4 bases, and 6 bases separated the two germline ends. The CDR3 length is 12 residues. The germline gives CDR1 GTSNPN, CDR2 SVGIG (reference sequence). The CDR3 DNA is TGTGCCTGGAGTGTACGGGTCTATGGCTACACCTTC. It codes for CAWSVRVYGYTF.

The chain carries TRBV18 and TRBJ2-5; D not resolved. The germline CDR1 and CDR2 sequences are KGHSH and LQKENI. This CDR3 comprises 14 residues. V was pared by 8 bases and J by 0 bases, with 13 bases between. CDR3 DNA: TGTGCCAGCCGCCCCCCCGGGTACCAAGAGACCCAGTACTTC. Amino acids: CASRPPGYQETQYF.

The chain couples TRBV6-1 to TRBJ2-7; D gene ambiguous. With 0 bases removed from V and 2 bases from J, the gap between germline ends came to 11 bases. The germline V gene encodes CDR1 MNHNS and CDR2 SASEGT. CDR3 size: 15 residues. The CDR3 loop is CASSEAFGEAYEQYF. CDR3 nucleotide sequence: TGTGCCAGCAGTGAAGCATTTGGTGAGGCCTACGAGCAGTACTTC.

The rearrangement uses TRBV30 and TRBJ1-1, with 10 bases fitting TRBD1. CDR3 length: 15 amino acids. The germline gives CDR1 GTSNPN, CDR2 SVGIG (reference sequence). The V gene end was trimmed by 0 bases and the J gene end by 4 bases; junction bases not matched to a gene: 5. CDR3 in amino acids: CAWSVLRTGGTEAFF. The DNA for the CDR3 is TGTGCCTGGAGTGTACTCCGGACAGGGGGCACTGAAGCTTTCTTT.

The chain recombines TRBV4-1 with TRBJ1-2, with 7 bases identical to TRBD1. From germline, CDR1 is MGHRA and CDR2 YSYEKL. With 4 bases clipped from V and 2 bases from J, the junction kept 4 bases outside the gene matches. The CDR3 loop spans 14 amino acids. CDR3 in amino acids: CASSPQGVNYGYTF. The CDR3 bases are TGCGCCAGCAGCCCGCAGGGGGTGAACTATGGCTACACCTTC.

The CDR3 is CASSLPGAVDEQYF. The CDR3 DNA reads TGCGCCAGCAGCTTGCCAGGGGCGGTGGATGAGCAGTACTTC. This chain links TRBV5-1 with TRBJ2-7; maybe TRBD1 (6 bases). This CDR3 spans 14 amino acids. With 1 base removed from V and 7 bases from J, the gap between germline ends came to 15 bases. CDR1 is SGHRS and CDR2 is YFSETQ in the germline V gene. The full variable domain, in which reference TRBV5-1 and TRBJ2-7 provide the parts outside the CDR3, is KAGVTQTPRYLIKTRGQQVTLSCSPISGHRSVSWYQQTPGQGLQFLFEYFSETQRNKGNFPGRFSGRQFSNSRSEMNVSTLELGDSALYLCASSLPGAVDEQYFGPGTRLTVT.

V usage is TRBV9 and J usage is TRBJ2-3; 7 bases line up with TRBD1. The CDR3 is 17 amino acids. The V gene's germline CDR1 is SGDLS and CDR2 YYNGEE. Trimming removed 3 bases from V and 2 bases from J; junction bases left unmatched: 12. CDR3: CASSEIARDRTTDTQYF. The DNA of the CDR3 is TGTGCCAGCAGCGAGATTGCTCGGGACAGAACCACAGATACGCAGTATTTT.

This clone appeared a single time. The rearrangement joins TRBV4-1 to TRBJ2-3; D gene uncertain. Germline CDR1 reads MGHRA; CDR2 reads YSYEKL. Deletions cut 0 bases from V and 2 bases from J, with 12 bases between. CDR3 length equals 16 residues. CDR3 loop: CASSQDTARYTDTQYF. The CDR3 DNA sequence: TGCGCCAGCAGCCAAGATACCGCCAGATACACAGATACGCAGTATTTT.

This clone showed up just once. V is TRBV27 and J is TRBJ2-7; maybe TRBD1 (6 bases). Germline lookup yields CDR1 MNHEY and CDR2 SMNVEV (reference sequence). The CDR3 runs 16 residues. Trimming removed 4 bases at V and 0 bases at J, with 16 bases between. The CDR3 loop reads CASSSFRGGYSYEQYF. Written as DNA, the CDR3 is TGTGCCAGCAGTTCCTTCAGAGGGGGATACTCCTACGAGCAGTACTTC.

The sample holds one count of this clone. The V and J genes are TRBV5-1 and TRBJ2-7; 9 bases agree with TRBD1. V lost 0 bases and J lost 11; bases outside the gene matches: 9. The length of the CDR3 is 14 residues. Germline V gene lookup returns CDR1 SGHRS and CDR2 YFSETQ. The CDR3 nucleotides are TGCGCCAGCAGCTTGGAACAGGGGGCGCGCCTTAAGTACTTC. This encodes CASSLEQGARLKYF. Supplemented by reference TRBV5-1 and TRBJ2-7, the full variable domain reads KAGVTQTPRYLIKTRGQQVTLSCSPISGHRSVSWYQQTPGQGLQFLFEYFSETQRNKGNFPGRFSGRQFSNSRSEMNVSTLELGDSALYLCASSLEQGARLKYFGPGTRLTVT.

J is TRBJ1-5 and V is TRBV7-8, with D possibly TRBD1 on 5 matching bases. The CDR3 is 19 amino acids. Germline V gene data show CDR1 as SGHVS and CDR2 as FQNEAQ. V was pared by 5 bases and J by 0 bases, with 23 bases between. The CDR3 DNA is TGTGCCAGCAGCACCCAAAGCCGGGCAGGGCAGTATAGCAATCAGCCCCAGCATTTT. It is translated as CASSTQSRAGQYSNQPQHF.

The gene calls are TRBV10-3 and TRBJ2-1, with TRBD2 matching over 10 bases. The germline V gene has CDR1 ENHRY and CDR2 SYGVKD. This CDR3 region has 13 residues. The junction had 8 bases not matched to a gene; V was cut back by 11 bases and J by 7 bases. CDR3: CASGTSAPNEQFF. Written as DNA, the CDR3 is TGTGCCTCCGGGACTAGCGCCCCGAATGAGCAGTTCTTC.

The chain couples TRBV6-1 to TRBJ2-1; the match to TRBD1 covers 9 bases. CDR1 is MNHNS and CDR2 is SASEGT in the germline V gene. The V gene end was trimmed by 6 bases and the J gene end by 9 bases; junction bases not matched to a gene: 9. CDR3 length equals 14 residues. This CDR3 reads CASSGTGLFGEQFF. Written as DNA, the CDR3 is TGTGCCAGCAGCGGGACAGGGCTATTTGGTGAGCAGTTCTTC.

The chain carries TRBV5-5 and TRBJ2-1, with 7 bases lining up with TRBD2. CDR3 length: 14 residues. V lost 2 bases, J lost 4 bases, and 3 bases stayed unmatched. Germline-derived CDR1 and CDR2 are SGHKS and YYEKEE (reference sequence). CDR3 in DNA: TGTGCCAGCAGCTTCCGCGGGGGTTACAATGAGCAGTTCTTC. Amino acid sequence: CASSFRGGYNEQFF.

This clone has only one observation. In DNA, the CDR3 is TGCGCCAGCAGCTGGCGGACAGGGGAAAGCACTGAAGCTTTCTTT. It codes for CASSWRTGESTEAFF. The V gene is TRBV5-1, the J gene TRBJ1-1; 9 nucleotides line up with TRBD1. The germline gives CDR1 SGHRS, CDR2 YFSETQ. The trim removed 3 bases at V and 4 bases at J, leaving 7 bases unmatched. The CDR3 totals 15 residues.

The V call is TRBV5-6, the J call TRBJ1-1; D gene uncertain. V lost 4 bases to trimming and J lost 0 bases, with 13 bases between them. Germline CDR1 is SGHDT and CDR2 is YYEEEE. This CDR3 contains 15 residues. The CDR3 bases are TGTGCCAGCAGCACGAGCTCATTATTGAACACTGAAGCTTTCTTT. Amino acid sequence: CASSTSSLLNTEAFF.

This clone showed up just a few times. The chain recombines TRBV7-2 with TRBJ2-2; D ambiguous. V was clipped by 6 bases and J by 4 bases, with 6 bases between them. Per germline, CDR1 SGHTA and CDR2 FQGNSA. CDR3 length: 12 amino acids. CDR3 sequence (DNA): TGTGCCAGCAGGTTCGTCACCGGGGAGCTGTTTTTT. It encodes CASRFVTGELFF.

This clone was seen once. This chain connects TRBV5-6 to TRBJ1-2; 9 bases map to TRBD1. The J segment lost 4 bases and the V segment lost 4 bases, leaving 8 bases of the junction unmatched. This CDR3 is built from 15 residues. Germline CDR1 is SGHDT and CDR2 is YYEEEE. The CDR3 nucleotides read TGTGCCAGCAGCCCTACGGGACAGGGTACCTATGGCTACACCTTC. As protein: CASSPTGQGTYGYTF.

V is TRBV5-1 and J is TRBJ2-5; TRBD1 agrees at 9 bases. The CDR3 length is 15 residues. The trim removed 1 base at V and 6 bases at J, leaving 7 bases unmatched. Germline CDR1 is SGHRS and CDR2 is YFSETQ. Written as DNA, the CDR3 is TGCGCCAGCAGCTTGACAGGGGGCCTAGAGAAGACCCAGTACTTC. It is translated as CASSLTGGLEKTQYF.

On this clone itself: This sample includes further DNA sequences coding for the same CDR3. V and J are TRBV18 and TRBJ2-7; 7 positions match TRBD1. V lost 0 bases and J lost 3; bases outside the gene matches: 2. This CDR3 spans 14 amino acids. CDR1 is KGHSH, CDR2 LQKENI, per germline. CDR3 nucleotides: TGTGCCAGCTCACCACCGGCAGGGGGCTACGAGCAGTACTTC. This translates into CASSPPAGGYEQYF.

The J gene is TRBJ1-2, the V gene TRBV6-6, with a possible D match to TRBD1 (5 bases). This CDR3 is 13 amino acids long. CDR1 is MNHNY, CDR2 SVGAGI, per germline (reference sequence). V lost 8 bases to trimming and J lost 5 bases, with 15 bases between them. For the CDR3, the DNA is TGTGCCAGCTTTGAACAGGTTAAATATGGCTACACCTTC. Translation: CASFEQVKYGYTF.

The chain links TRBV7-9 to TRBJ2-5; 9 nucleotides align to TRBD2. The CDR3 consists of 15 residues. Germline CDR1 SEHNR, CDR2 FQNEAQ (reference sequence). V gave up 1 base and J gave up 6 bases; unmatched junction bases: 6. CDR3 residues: CASSLVASGEKTQYF. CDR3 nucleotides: TGTGCCAGCAGCTTAGTTGCTAGCGGGGAGAAGACCCAGTACTTC.